This entry concerns a single T cell receptor beta chain. This sample was taken from a study of blood T cell repertoires in COVID-19. Here immunoSEQ multiplex PCR was the method, and the copy in TCRdb shows in-frame clones only, minus some. Among 200,000 to 250,000 clones listed, approximately 83% were seen once. Germline V gene sequence: CDR1 LNHDA, CDR2 SQIVND (reference sequence). This CDR3 is 15 amino acids long. The junction had 7 bases not matched to a gene; V was cut back by 5 bases and J by 5 bases. Individuals aged roughly 18 to 95 years were recruited from approximately 24 US areas. The source is a woman aged 40 to 50 with acute COVID-19. The sequencing sample was made of PBMCs or T cells enriched from blood (not recorded which). V usage is TRBV19 and J usage is TRBJ2-1; TRBD2 matches at 9 bases. This chain's CDR3 is CASSVSGSMNNEQFF. The CDR3 DNA is TGTGCCAGTAGTGTTAGCGGGAGTATGAACAATGAGCAGTTCTTC.